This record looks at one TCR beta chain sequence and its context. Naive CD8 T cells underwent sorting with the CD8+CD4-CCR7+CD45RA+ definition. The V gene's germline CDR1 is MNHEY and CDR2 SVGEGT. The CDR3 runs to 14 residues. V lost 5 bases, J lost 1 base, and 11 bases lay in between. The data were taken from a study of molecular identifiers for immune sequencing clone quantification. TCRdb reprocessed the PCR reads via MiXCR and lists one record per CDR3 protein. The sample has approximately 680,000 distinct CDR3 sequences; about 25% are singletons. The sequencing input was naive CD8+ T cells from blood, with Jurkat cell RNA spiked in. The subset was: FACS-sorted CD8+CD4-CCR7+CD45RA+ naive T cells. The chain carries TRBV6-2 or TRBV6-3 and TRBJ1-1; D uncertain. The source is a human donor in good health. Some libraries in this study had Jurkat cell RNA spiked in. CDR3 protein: CASSGHRWNTEAFF. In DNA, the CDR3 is TGTGCCAGCAGTGGTCATAGGTGGAACACTGAAGCTTTCTTT.